This is a list of T cell receptor beta chains from one sample in a study of cytomegalovirus exposure and HLA in healthy donors. Assay: immunoSEQ multiplex PCR; the TCRdb copy retains only in-frame clones and omits some. The sample consists of 150,000 or so clones, just over 70% of them appearing once. The sample comprised PBMCs. These receptors all stem from a man aged 18-30 years in good health and CMV-seropositive. Each CDR3 is given with its conserved first and last residue.

TRBV2,TRBJ2-2,CATKETGDGELFF
TRBV11-2,TRBJ2-1,CASSLGHSGSEQFF
TRBV19,TRBJ1-1,CASNRAYGTEAFF
TRBV28,TRBJ1-2,CASSLGGHGGYTF
TRBV7-7,TRBJ2-5,CASSSAGGEETQYF
TRBV5-6,TRBJ2-1,CASSLEAGGPSGNEQFF
TRBV19,TRBJ1-5,CATSRGPEQPQHF
TRBV9,TRBJ1-1,CASSAIGWTEAFF
TRBV11-3,TRBJ1-5,CASSLQAGQPQHF
TRBV2,TRBJ2-3,CASSAVGGTDTQYF
TRBV6-5,TRBJ1-6,CASSYSRGSYNSPLHF
TRBV7-2,TRBJ2-2,CASSLAGVGTGELFF
TRBV6-1,TRBJ2-5,CASSDWLADQETQYF
TRBV2,TRBJ1-2,CASSEGLFNYGYTF
TRBV2,TRBJ1-5,CASSVVRGNNQPQHF
TRBV11-2,TRBJ2-2,CASSSGQFLTGELFF
TRBV5-1,TRBJ1-2,CASSRGSQEVNYGYTF
TRBV30,TRBJ1-1,CAGGGTGGLNTEAFF
TRBV5-1,TRBJ2-3,CASRLAGGITDTQYF
TRBV14,TRBJ2-1,CASSHFGSGGEQFF
TRBV6-1,TRBJ2-2,CASMGESRAGELFF
TRBV4-1,TRBJ1-1,CASSHPQGGITEAFF
TRBV30,TRBJ2-2,CAWSADTGSPSNTGELFF